One sample yielded the 10 T cell receptor beta chains listed below, sequenced in a study of blood T cell repertoires in COVID-19. The repertoire was sequenced with immunoSEQ multiplex PCR; TCRdb's copy has only in-frame clones and lacks some. The sample carries about 160,000 clones, 85% recorded once. The material sequenced was peripheral blood. The receptor source for this set is a human donor with acute or convalescent COVID-19. The donor label of this sample is uncertain.

The chain employs TRBV5-6 and TRBJ2-1; 9 bases are shared with TRBD1. The length of the CDR3 is 16 residues. V dropped 0 bases and J dropped 4; count of bases not matched to a gene: 5. The germline gives CDR1 SGHDT, CDR2 YYEEEE. CDR3 nucleotides: TGTGCCAGCAGCTTGGACAGGGGGCCAAGATACAATGAGCAGTTCTTC. Its translation: CASSLDRGPRYNEQFF. The variable domain in full, with the rest retrieved from reference TRBV5-6 and TRBJ2-1, is DAGVTQSPTHLIKTRGQQVTLRCSPKSGHDTVSWYQQALGQGPQFIFQYYEEEERQRGNFPDRFSGHQFPNYSSELNVNALLLGDSALYLCASSLDRGPRYNEQFFGPGTRLTVL.

The chain has TRBV7-9 and TRBJ2-7, with no clear D. Looked up from germline, CDR1 is SEHNR and CDR2 is FQNEAQ (reference sequence). The CDR3 has 15 residues. The V end was cut by 4 bases, the J end by 4 bases, with 17 bases between. CDR3 sequence (DNA): TGTGCCAGCAGCTCCCAAGTTGGAGTCTGGTACGAGCAGTACTTC. It yields the protein CASSSQVGVWYEQYF.

The chain carries TRBV9 and TRBJ1-5; no definite D call. Germline-derived CDR1 and CDR2 are SGDLS and YYNGEE. This CDR3 has 14 residues. Trimming took 0 bases from V and 8 from J, leaving 12 bases between them. CDR3 residues: CASSVGVQVEPQHF. The CDR3 DNA is TGTGCCAGCAGCGTAGGAGTTCAAGTGGAGCCCCAGCATTTT.

V gene TRBV14 combines with J gene TRBJ2-1; tentative D call: TRBD1 (6 bases). The CDR3 is 16 amino acids. The V end was cut by 1 base, the J end by 0 bases, with 10 bases between. Germline lookup yields CDR1 SGHDN and CDR2 FVKESK. CDR3 amino acids: CASSQVGGSSYNEQFF. CDR3 in DNA: TGTGCCAGCAGCCAAGTAGGGGGAAGCTCCTACAATGAGCAGTTCTTC.

The gene calls are TRBV7-2 and TRBJ1-1; tentatively, D is TRBD1 (6 bases). Trimming shortened V by 5 bases and J by 12 bases, and 16 bases separated the two germline ends. In germline, CDR1 is SGHTA, CDR2 FQGNSA. The CDR3 consists of 12 residues. CDR3 region: CASSHRAHNPFF. The CDR3 bases are TGTGCCAGCAGCCACAGGGCCCACAATCCTTTCTTT.

The chain employs TRBV5-5 and TRBJ1-2; 7 nucleotides align to TRBD1. V lost 3 bases and J lost 5; bases outside the gene matches: 10. The CDR3 contains 15 residues. Germline V lookup: CDR1 SGHKS, CDR2 YYEKEE (reference sequence). The CDR3 nucleotides are TGTGCCAGCAGCTCGACAGGGAGTGCCCCTTATGGCTACACCTTC. Its protein product is CASSSTGSAPYGYTF. Full variable domain (missing parts from reference TRBV5-5 and TRBJ1-2): DAGVTQSPTHLIKTRGQQVTLRCSPISGHKSVSWYQQVLGQGPQFIFQYYEKEERGRGNFPDRFSARQFPNYSSELNVNALLLGDSALYLCASSSTGSAPYGYTFGSGTRLTVV.

With respect to this clone: Other DNA sequences within the sample encode an identical CDR3. This chain joins TRBV19 and TRBJ1-3, with 7 positions matching TRBD1. Germline V gene lookup returns CDR1 LNHDA and CDR2 SQIVND (reference sequence). V trimming: 5 bases; J trimming: 7 bases; junction bases outside the gene matches: 11. This CDR3 is built from 15 residues. CDR3 region: CASSDRDRLGNTIYF. CDR3 DNA sequence: TGTGCCAGTAGTGACCGGGACAGACTGGGGAACACCATATATTTT.

The rearrangement links TRBV2 to TRBJ1-2; TRBD1 matches at 8 bases. V gave up 8 bases and J gave up 5 bases; unmatched junction bases: 10. CDR1 and CDR2 from the germline V gene are SNHLY and FYNNEI. The CDR3 is made up of 14 amino acids. CDR3 DNA sequence: TGTGCCAGCGATGGGGCCGGGACAGGATATGGCTACACCTTC. Protein: CASDGAGTGYGYTF.

This clone was seen a single time. The CDR3 region has the DNA TGTGCCAGCAGCCAGGGCGGAAGGGGGGGGACCCAGTACTTC. It specifies CASSQGGRGGTQYF. V gene TRBV3-1 (or the pseudogene TRBV3-2) combines with J gene TRBJ2-5; TRBD2 might be the D (7 bases). Looked up from germline, CDR1 is LGHDT and CDR2 is YNNKEL (reference sequence). With 3 bases removed from V and 7 bases from J, the gap between germline ends came to 15 bases. This CDR3 is 14 amino acids long.

This clone was found a few times. V usage is TRBV30 and J usage is TRBJ2-7, with D maybe TRBD2 (5 bases). Trimming removed 2 bases at V and 1 base at J, with 6 bases between. Germline V lookup: CDR1 GTSNPN, CDR2 SVGIG (reference sequence). This CDR3 spans 12 amino acids. The CDR3 sequence is CAWSTGSYEQYF. For the CDR3, the DNA is TGTGCCTGGAGTACGGGGTCCTACGAGCAGTACTTC.